Below, 17 T cell receptor beta chains from the same sample are listed, as sequenced in a study of blood T cell repertoires in COVID-19. The data were produced by immunoSEQ multiplex PCR, yet TCRdb's version contains in-frame clones alone and is incomplete. The sample shows about 43,000 clones, about nine tenths of them seen only once. Sequencing input: peripheral blood. These receptor sequences come from a woman aged 80 or older with active COVID-19.

The V call is TRBV19, the J call TRBJ1-1; no firm D call. The V gene's germline CDR1 is LNHDA and CDR2 SQIVND (reference sequence). The V gene lost 3 bases and the J gene lost 0 bases, with 11 bases spanning the gap. This CDR3 is built from 15 residues. CDR3 protein: CASSMVGGMNTEAFF. For the CDR3, the DNA is TGTGCCAGTAGTATGGTGGGAGGCATGAACACTGAAGCTTTCTTT.

The chain couples TRBV7-2 to TRBJ2-7; TRBD1 matches at 7 bases. V shed 1 base, J shed 7 bases, and the junction held 4 bases outside the gene matches. The germline V gene encodes CDR1 SGHTA and CDR2 FQGNSA. The CDR3 has 13 residues. CDR3 sequence reads: CASSLGRGREQYF. The DNA of the CDR3 is TGTGCCAGCAGCTTAGGAAGGGGGCGGGAGCAGTACTTC.

The chain couples TRBV4-1 to TRBJ2-3, with 7 bases matching TRBD2. Trimming cost V 5 bases and J 6 bases; bases outside gene matches: 23. CDR1 and CDR2 from the germline V gene are MGHRA and YSYEKL. The CDR3 spans 19 residues. CDR3 in DNA: TGCGCCAGCAGCTTAGGGAGGACACTAGGCGGGGGTTCGCGGGATACGCAGTATTTT. Protein sequence: CASSLGRTLGGGSRDTQYF.

This clone was picked up one time. This rearrangement joins TRBV2 to TRBJ1-1; D ambiguous. The germline gives CDR1 SNHLY, CDR2 FYNNEI. The CDR3 has 11 residues. Trimming removed 7 bases from V and 1 base from J, with 4 bases in between. The CDR3 is CASTRNTEAFF. The CDR3 bases are TGTGCCAGCACCAGGAACACTGAAGCTTTCTTT.

The CDR3 sequence is CASSRGLTNYGYTF. CDR3 coding DNA: TGTGCCAGCAGCCGGGGACTGACAAACTATGGCTACACCTTC. The rearrangement joins TRBV3-1 (or the pseudogene TRBV3-2) to TRBJ1-2, with a weak D call TRBD1 (5 bases). Germline assignment: CDR1 LGHDT and CDR2 YNNKEL (reference sequence). This CDR3 has 14 residues. V was shortened by 4 bases and J by 2 bases, with 11 bases between the two germline ends.

The chain links TRBV30 to TRBJ2-3; 8 nucleotides align to TRBD1. The V gene's germline CDR1 is GTSNPN and CDR2 SVGIG (reference sequence). Trimming at V came to 3 bases and at J to 1 base, leaving 6 bases not matched to a gene. CDR3 size: 15 residues. CDR3 residues: CAWRERGQGTDTQYF. The CDR3 nucleotides read TGTGCCTGGAGAGAGAGGGGACAGGGCACAGATACGCAGTATTTT.

J is TRBJ2-3 and V is TRBV10-2; 15 nucleotides agree with TRBD2. CDR1 and CDR2 from the germline V gene are WSHSY and SAAADI. The V and J ends lost 5 bases and 2 bases, in that order; junction bases with no gene match: 8. CDR3 length: 18 amino acids. CDR3 in DNA: TGCGCCAGCAGTCCTGGGGGACTAGCGGGGGGCACCACAGATACGCAGTATTTT. This encodes CASSPGGLAGGTTDTQYF.

V is TRBV19 and J is TRBJ2-2, with D perhaps TRBD2 (6 bases). In germline, CDR1 is LNHDA, CDR2 SQIVND (reference sequence). CDR3 length: 14 amino acids. Between the trimmed V and J ends, which lost 5 bases and 4 bases, there was a span of 11 bases. This CDR3 is CASSVAGTTGELFF. The DNA of the CDR3 is TGTGCCAGTAGTGTGGCGGGGACCACCGGGGAGCTGTTTTTT.

The V gene is TRBV6-6, the J gene TRBJ2-4; 7 bases are a match to TRBD1. There are 15 residues in the CDR3. The junction had 3 bases not matched to a gene; V was cut back by 2 bases and J by 2 bases. Germline CDR1 and CDR2: MNHNY and SVGAGI (reference sequence). CDR3 sequence reads: CASSYVQGTKNIQYF. CDR3 DNA: TGTGCCAGCAGTTACGTACAGGGGACCAAAAACATTCAGTACTTC.

The chain links TRBV30 to TRBJ2-3; D is unclear. The ends were cut back, 5 bases at V and 2 bases at J, with 5 bases in the middle. The germline V gene has CDR1 GTSNPN and CDR2 SVGIG (reference sequence). This CDR3 is built from 11 residues. Written as DNA, the CDR3 is TGTGCCTGGTCATTCACAGATACGCAGTATTTT. Encoded protein: CAWSFTDTQYF.

V gene TRBV6-1 combines with J gene TRBJ1-4, with 10 positions matching TRBD1. Germline V gene data show CDR1 as MNHNS and CDR2 as SASEGT. J lost 7 bases, V lost 3 bases, and 11 bases had no gene match. The CDR3 contains 17 residues. CDR3 protein: CASSEGDRGRFGEKLFF. CDR3 in DNA: TGTGCCAGCAGTGAGGGGGACAGGGGCCGCTTCGGTGAAAAACTGTTTTTT.

The chain is built from TRBV19 and TRBJ2-5; TRBD2 might be the D (6 bases). This CDR3 contains 13 residues. Trimming removed 5 bases at V and 7 bases at J, with 14 bases between. Germline values: CDR1 LNHDA, CDR2 SQIVND (reference sequence). In nucleotides, the CDR3 is TGTGCCAGTAGTGAGGCCTCCGGGGGGACCCAGTACTTC. As protein: CASSEASGGTQYF.

This rearrangement joins TRBV19 to TRBJ1-4; the D is unclear. Germline CDR1 and CDR2: LNHDA and SQIVND (reference sequence). V dropped 5 bases and J dropped 6 bases, with 16 bases sitting between them. The CDR3 contains 15 residues. The CDR3 nucleotides read TGTGCCAGTAGTTCACAACATGCGGCCCATGAAAAACTGTTTTTT. Amino acids: CASSSQHAAHEKLFF.

This rearrangement joins TRBV18 to TRBJ1-1; perhaps TRBD1 as D (6 bases). Germline V gene lookup returns CDR1 KGHSH and CDR2 LQKENI. Trimming took 6 bases from V and 1 from J, leaving 15 bases between them. This CDR3 is 15 amino acids long. The CDR3, as DNA: TGTGCCAGCTCCCCAGGGGCGCGGGAGAACACTGAAGCTTTCTTT. Translation: CASSPGARENTEAFF.

This clone was counted a single time. The rearrangement uses TRBV19 and TRBJ2-3; 10 bases match TRBD1. The CDR3 runs to 16 residues. The ends lost 4 bases at V and 1 base at J; junction bases unmatched: 5. CDR1 is LNHDA, CDR2 SQIVND, per germline (reference sequence). The CDR3 DNA follows: TGTGCCAGTAGTACCGGACAGGGGGTCCGCACAGATACGCAGTATTTT. This encodes CASSTGQGVRTDTQYF.

This rearrangement joins TRBV28 to TRBJ1-6; D uncertain. The CDR3 has 18 amino acids. The germline V and J ends were trimmed by 7 bases and 0 bases, with 19 bases remaining between them. Germline V gene lookup returns CDR1 MDHEN and CDR2 SYDVKM. The CDR3 sequence: CASNTVARRSSYNSPLHF. DNA of the CDR3: TGTGCCAGCAATACGGTCGCCCGCCGAAGCTCCTATAATTCACCCCTCCACTTT.

The V call is TRBV7-2, the J call TRBJ2-2; tentatively, D is TRBD2 (6 bases). The V gene lost 3 bases and the J gene lost 9 bases, with 17 bases spanning the gap. The CDR3 covers 15 residues. Germline V gives CDR1 SGHTA, CDR2 FQGNSA. In DNA, the CDR3 is TGTGCCAGCAGCTTCGAACTAGCATTTGGTCGGGAGCTGTTTTTT. Protein product: CASSFELAFGRELFF.